The 6 T cell receptor beta chains below were found in one sample sequenced in a study of blood T cell repertoires in COVID-19. Profiling relied on immunoSEQ multiplex PCR, and the TCRdb table lists in-frame clones only, not all of them. The sample lists approximately 76,000 clones, 86% occurring once. Material for sequencing was peripheral blood. The receptor set was obtained from a woman aged 60 to 75 with acute or convalescent COVID-19.

The rearrangement uses TRBV30 and TRBJ1-4; possibly TRBD1 for D (5 bases). Germline-derived CDR1 and CDR2 are GTSNPN and SVGIG (reference sequence). This CDR3 region has 16 residues. The ends were cut back, 0 bases at V and 4 bases at J, with 15 bases in the middle. CDR3 nucleotides: TGTGCCTGGAGTGTATGGGGGGGAGGGGTTAATGAAAAACTGTTTTTT. As protein: CAWSVWGGGVNEKLFF. Full variable domain (remainder filled in from reference TRBV30 and TRBJ1-4): SQTIHQWPATLVQPVGSPLSLECTVEGTSNPNLYWYRQAAGRGLQLLFYSVGIGQISSEVPQNLSASRPQDRQFILSSKKLLLSDSGFYLCAWSVWGGGVNEKLFFGSGTQLSVL.

The chain links TRBV4-3 to TRBJ2-7, with a possible D match to TRBD1 (6 bases). This CDR3 is 16 amino acids long. Germline V CDR1 and CDR2: LGHNA, YSLEER. The V gene lost 2 bases and the J gene lost 4 bases, with 18 bases spanning the gap. Here the CDR3 reads CASSQRGHSSRYEQYF. Here the CDR3 DNA reads TGCGCCAGCAGCCAAAGGGGACACTCGAGTAGGTACGAGCAGTACTTC.

CDR3 DNA: TGTGCCAGCAGCCGGTACAGGATGAGAGGCCCCGGGGAGCTGTTTTTT. Its protein product is CASSRYRMRGPGELFF. This chain joins TRBV3-1 (or the pseudogene TRBV3-2) and TRBJ2-2, with a weak D call TRBD1 (5 bases). With 4 bases removed from V and 6 bases from J, the gap between germline ends came to 18 bases. There are 16 residues in the CDR3. Germline-derived CDR1 and CDR2 are LGHDT and YNNKEL (reference sequence).

The rearrangement links TRBV19 to TRBJ2-7; TRBD1 might be the D (5 bases). Trimming shortened V by 8 bases and J by 0 bases, and 17 bases separated the two germline ends. CDR3 size: 15 residues. CDR1 and CDR2 from the germline V gene are LNHDA and SQIVND (reference sequence). The CDR3 loop is CASSPGPLSSYEQYF. DNA of the CDR3: TGTGCCAGTTCCCCAGGGCCCCTAAGCTCCTACGAGCAGTACTTC.

The V gene is TRBV28, the J gene TRBJ2-7, with 7 nucleotides matching TRBD2. J gave up 0 bases and V 5 bases, and 7 bases lay outside the gene matches. This CDR3 is 15 amino acids long. Germline CDR1 MDHEN, CDR2 SYDVKM. The CDR3 protein is CASSPLTSRSYEQYF. The CDR3 DNA sequence: TGTGCCAGCAGTCCCCTGACTAGCCGCTCCTACGAGCAGTACTTC.

The J gene is TRBJ1-1, the V gene TRBV6-6; the D is unclear. The CDR3 is 11 amino acids. Trimming removed 7 bases at V and 6 bases at J, with 9 bases between. Germline CDR1 is MNHNY and CDR2 is SVGAGI (reference sequence). CDR3 residues: CASNWRPEAFF. The CDR3 DNA reads TGTGCCAGCAACTGGAGGCCTGAAGCTTTCTTT.